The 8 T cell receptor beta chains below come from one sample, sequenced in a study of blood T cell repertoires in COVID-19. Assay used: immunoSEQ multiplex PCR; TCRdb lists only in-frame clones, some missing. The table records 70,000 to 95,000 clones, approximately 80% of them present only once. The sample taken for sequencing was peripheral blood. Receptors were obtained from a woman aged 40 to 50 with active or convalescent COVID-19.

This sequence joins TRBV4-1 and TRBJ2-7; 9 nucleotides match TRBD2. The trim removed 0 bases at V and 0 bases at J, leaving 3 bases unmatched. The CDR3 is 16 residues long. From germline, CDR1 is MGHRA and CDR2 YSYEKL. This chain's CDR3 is CASSQEPAGGSYEQYF. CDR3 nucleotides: TGCGCCAGCAGCCAAGAGCCAGCGGGGGGCTCCTACGAGCAGTACTTC.

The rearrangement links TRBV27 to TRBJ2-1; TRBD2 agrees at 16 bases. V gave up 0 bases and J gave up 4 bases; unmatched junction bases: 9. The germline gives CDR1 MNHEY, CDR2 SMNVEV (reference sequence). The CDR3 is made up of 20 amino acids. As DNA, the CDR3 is TGTGCCAGCAGTTTATCGCCGGGACTAGCGGGAGGGCCCTATTACAATGAGCAGTTCTTC. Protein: CASSLSPGLAGGPYYNEQFF.

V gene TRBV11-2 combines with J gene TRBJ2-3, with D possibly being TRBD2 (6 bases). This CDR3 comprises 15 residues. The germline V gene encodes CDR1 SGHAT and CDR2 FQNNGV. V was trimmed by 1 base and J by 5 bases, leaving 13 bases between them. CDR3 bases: TGTGCCAGCAGCTTAGGTGGAGGGTCGATAGATACGCAGTATTTT. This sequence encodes CASSLGGGSIDTQYF.

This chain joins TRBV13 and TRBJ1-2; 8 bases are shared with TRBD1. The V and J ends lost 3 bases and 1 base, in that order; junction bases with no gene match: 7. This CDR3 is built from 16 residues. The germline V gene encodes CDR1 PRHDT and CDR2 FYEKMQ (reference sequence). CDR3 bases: TGTGCCAGCAGCTTGGGCCGGACAGGGATTAACTATGGCTACACCTTC. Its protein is CASSLGRTGINYGYTF.

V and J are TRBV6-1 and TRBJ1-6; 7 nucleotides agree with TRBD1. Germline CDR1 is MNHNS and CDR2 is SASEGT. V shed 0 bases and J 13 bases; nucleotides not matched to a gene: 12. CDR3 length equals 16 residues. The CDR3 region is CASSEARTGLEPPLHF. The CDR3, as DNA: TGTGCCAGCAGTGAAGCAAGGACAGGCCTCGAGCCGCCCCTCCACTTT.

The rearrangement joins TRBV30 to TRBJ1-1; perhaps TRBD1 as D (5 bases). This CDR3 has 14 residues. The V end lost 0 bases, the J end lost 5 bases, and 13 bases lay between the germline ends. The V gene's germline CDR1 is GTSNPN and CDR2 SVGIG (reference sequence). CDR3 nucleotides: TGTGCCTGGAGTGTACTTGGGGGAGGGACTGAAGCTTTCTTT. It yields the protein CAWSVLGGGTEAFF.

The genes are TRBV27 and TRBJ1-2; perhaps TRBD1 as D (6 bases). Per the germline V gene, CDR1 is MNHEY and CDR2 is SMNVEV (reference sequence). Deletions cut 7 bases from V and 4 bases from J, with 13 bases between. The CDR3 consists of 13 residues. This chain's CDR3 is CASKQQGIYGYTF. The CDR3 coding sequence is TGTGCCAGCAAACAACAGGGAATCTATGGCTACACCTTC.

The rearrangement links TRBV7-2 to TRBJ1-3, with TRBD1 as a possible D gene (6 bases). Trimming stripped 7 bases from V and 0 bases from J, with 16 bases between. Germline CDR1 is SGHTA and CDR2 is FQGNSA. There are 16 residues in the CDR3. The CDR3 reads CASNPDSSFSGNTIYF. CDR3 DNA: TGTGCCAGCAACCCGGACAGCTCCTTCTCTGGAAACACCATATATTTT. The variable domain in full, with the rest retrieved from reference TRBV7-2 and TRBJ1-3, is GAGVSQSPSNKVTEKGKDVELRCDPISGHTALYWYRQSLGQGLEFLIYFQGNSAPDKSGLPSDRFSAERTGGSVSTLTIQRTQQEDSAVYLCASNPDSSFSGNTIYFGEGSWLTVV.